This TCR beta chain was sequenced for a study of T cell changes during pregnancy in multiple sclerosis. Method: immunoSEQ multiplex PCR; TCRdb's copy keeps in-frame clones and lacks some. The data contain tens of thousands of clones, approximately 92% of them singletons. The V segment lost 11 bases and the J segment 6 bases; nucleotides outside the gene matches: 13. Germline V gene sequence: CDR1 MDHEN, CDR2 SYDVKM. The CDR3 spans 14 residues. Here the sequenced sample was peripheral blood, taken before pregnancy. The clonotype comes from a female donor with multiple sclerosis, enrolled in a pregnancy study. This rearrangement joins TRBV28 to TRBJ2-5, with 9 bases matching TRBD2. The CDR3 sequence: CASGGTSLRKTQYF. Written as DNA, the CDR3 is TGTGCCTCAGGGGGGACTAGCCTTCGGAAGACCCAGTACTTC.